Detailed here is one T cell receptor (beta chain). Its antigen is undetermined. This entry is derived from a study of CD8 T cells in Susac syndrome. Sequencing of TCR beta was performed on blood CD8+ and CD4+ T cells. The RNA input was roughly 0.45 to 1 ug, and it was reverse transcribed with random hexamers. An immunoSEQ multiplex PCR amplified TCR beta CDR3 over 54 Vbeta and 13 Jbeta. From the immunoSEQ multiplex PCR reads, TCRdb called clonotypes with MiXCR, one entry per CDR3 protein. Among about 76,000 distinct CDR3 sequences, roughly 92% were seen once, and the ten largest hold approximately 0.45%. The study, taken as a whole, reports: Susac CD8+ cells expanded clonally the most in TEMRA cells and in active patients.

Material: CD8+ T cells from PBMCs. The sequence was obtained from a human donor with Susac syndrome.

The DNA of the CDR3 is TGTGCCAGCAGTTCCCCCTTTGAGGAGCACTACGAGCAGTACTTC. Translating gives CASSSPFEEHYEQYF. V usage is TRBV7-6 and J usage is TRBJ2-7; D unresolved. CDR3 length: 15 amino acids. Trimming left V 6 bases short and J 3 bases short, with 18 bases between. Germline V gene lookup returns CDR1 SGHVS and CDR2 FNYEAQ. Based on the CDR3 plus reference TRBV7-6 and TRBJ2-7, the full variable domain is GAGVSQSPRYKVTKRGQDVALRCDPISGHVSLYWYRQALGQGPEFLTYFNYEAQQDKSGLPNDRFSAERPEGSISTLTIQRTEQRDSAMYRCASSSPFEEHYEQYFGPGTRLTVT.